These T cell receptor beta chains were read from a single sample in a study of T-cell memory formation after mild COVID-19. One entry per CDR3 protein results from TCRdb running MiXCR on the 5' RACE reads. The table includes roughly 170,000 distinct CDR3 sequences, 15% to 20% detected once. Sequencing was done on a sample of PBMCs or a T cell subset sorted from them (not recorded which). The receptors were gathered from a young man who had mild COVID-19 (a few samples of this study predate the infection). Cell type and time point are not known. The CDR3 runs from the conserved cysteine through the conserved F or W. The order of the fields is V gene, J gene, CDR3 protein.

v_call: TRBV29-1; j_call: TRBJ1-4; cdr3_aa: CSVPDFWEEKLFF
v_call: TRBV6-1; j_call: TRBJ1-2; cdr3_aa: CASSELLGSYGYTF
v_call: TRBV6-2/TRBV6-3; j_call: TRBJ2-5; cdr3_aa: CASSDGAQETQYF
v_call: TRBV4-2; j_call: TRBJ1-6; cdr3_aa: CASSQDRNSPLHF
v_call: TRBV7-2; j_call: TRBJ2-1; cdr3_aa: CASSSRAGEQFF
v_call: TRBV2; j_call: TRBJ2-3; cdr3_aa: CASSPGQAFDTQYF
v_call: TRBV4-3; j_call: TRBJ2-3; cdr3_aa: CASSQVLGDTQYF
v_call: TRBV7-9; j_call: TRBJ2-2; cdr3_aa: CASNPGQHTGELFF
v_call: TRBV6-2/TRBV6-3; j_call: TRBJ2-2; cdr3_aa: CASSYMGTGELFF
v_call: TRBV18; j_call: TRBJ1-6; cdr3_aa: CASSPGTRGSPLHF
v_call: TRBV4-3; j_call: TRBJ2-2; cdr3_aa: CASSQELPGGSTGELFF